The source of this T cell receptor beta chain is a study of blood T cell repertoires in COVID-19. Overall study: There were acute and convalescent COVID-19 samples, and they came from the United States, Italy and Spain.

Germline CDR1 MNHEY, CDR2 SVGAGI. CDR3 length: 14 amino acids. The V and J ends lost 7 bases and 4 bases respectively, with 16 bases between them. Original analysis: For nucleated cells, counts were estimated from reference gene primer amplification. Here immunoSEQ multiplex PCR was the method, and the copy in TCRdb shows in-frame clones only, minus some. That table gives V, J and clone size, and the DNA gave D and trimming. The table shows around 120,000 clones, with less than 85% occurring only once. Material: peripheral blood. This sequence originates from a man aged 25-40 years with acute or convalescent COVID-19. The chain links TRBV6-5 to TRBJ1-2; D is ambiguous. This chain's CDR3 is CASTSWEGGYGYTF. The DNA for the CDR3 is TGTGCCAGCACATCGTGGGAGGGCGGCTATGGCTACACCTTC.